Following are 2 T cell receptor beta chains from one sample sequenced in a study of cytomegalovirus exposure and HLA in healthy donors. This table comes from immunoSEQ multiplex PCR, and its TCRdb copy is limited to in-frame clones, with some not included. The sample consists of about 240,000 clones, around nine tenths of them appearing once. Sequenced: PBMCs. These receptors were obtained from a man between 18 and 35 years old in good health and CMV-seronegative.

The CDR3 bases are TGTGCCAGCAGTGAATGGTCTAGCGGGAGCTCCTACAATGAGCAGTTCTTC. Translation gives CASSEWSSGSSYNEQFF. The chain carries TRBV25-1 and TRBJ2-1; 10 positions match TRBD2. Germline CDR1 and CDR2: MGHDK and SYGVNS. The CDR3 has 17 residues. Unmatched junction bases numbered 3, after V lost 1 base and J lost 0 bases. The complete variable domain, with remaining parts taken from reference TRBV25-1 and TRBJ2-1, reads EADIYQTPRYLVIGTGKKITLECSQTMGHDKMYWYQQDPGMELHLIHYSYGVNSTEKGDLSSESTVSRIRTEHFPLTLESARPSHTSQYLCASSEWSSGSSYNEQFFGPGTRLTVL.

This clone was seen only a few times. The chain recombines TRBV28 with TRBJ2-3; 10 bases are shared with TRBD2. Germline CDR1 reads MDHEN; CDR2 reads SYDVKM. V lost 5 bases and J lost 2; bases outside the gene matches: 4. The CDR3 has 15 amino acids. CDR3 sequence (DNA): TGTGCCAGCAGTGAAGCGGGGGGGCACACAGATACGCAGTATTTT. Amino acid sequence: CASSEAGGHTDTQYF.